The 18 T cell receptor beta chains below were found in one sample sequenced in a study of CXCR3-negative and CXCR3-positive naive CD8 T cells. The TRB cDNA libraries were prepared by 5' RACE with UMI labels. From its re-call of the 5' RACE reads, TCRdb lists each CDR3 protein once, without DNA. In all, the sample yields tens of thousands of distinct CDR3 sequences. The sequenced material came from naive CXCR3- CD8+ T cells from blood. Documented subset: CD45RO-CCR7+CD27+CD95- naive CD8+ T cells lacking CXCR3 (TNR3-). The source is a human donor in good health. Some clones in this sample may be carry-over from other donors' samples.

This chain uses TRBV29-1 with TRBJ2-5; the TCRdb D gene call, TRBD2, has no DNA to confirm it. The CDR3 totals 14 residues. The V gene's germline CDR1 is SQVTM and CDR2 ANQGSEA. This CDR3 is CSAEGGSLFETQYF.

V is TRBV29-1 and J is TRBJ1-2; with no DNA, the TCRdb D assignment of TRBD1 cannot be verified. The CDR3 runs 14 residues. The germline gives CDR1 SQVTM, CDR2 ANQGSEA. CDR3: CSVEDRGGAIGYTF.

The chain links TRBV6-2 or TRBV6-3 to TRBJ2-7; the D call of TRBD1 rests on TCRdb alone, since no DNA is present to check it. CDR1 and CDR2 from the germline V gene are MNHEY and SVGEGT. This CDR3 contains 12 residues. CDR3 loop: CASSYSDRKQYF.

The chain couples TRBV28 to TRBJ2-2; TCRdb proposes TRBD2, but this gene call is untestable without DNA. This CDR3 region has 13 residues. Per the germline V gene, CDR1 is MDHEN and CDR2 is SYDVKM. Here the CDR3 reads CASLAGGTGELFF.

The rearrangement uses TRBV29-1 and TRBJ2-1; the TCRdb call, TRBD2, lacks DNA for checking. CDR1 SQVTM and CDR2 ANQGSEA come from the germline V gene. This CDR3 has 15 amino acids. CDR3 residues: CSVPPSRVAYNEQFF.

V is TRBV29-1 and J is TRBJ1-1. The CDR3 has 14 amino acids. Per the germline V gene, CDR1 is SQVTM and CDR2 is ANQGSEA. This CDR3 is CSVCVKIDYTEAFF.

The gene calls are TRBV3-1 and TRBJ2-5; TCRdb designates TRBD2, a call that cannot be tested without DNA. The length of the CDR3 is 17 residues. Germline V lookup: CDR1 LGHDT, CDR2 YNNKEL (reference sequence). The CDR3 is CASSQGPLGVPSETQYF.

The V call is TRBV7-2, the J call TRBJ2-3; with no DNA, the TCRdb D assignment of TRBD2 cannot be verified. Germline V gene lookup returns CDR1 SGHTA and CDR2 FQGNSA. The CDR3 contains 15 residues. The CDR3 reads CASSLVGGPTDTQYF.

The V and J genes are TRBV2 and TRBJ2-5. The CDR3 contains 14 residues. Germline-derived CDR1 and CDR2 are SNHLY and FYNNEI. The CDR3: CASSETGPQETQYF.

The chain combines TRBV19 with TRBJ2-3; TCRdb designates TRBD2, a call that cannot be tested without DNA. CDR3 size: 14 residues. The germline CDR1 and CDR2 sequences are LNHDA and SQIVND (reference sequence). CDR3 residues: CASSPLGPVDTQYF. Drawing the rest from reference TRBV19 and TRBJ2-3, the complete variable domain is DGGITQSPKYLFRKEGQNVTLSCEQNLNHDAMYWYRQDPGQGLRLIYYSQIVNDFQKGDIAEGYSVSREKKESFPLTVTSAQKNPTAFYLCASSPLGPVDTQYFGPGTRLTVL.

The V gene is TRBV29-1, the J gene TRBJ1-1; the TCRdb call, TRBD1, lacks DNA for checking. The CDR3 consists of 13 residues. CDR1 is SQVTM and CDR2 is ANQGSEA in the germline V gene. The CDR3 region is CSVAEGTESEAFF.

This rearrangement joins TRBV20-1 to TRBJ2-1. CDR1 is DFQATT, CDR2 SNEGSKA, per germline (reference sequence). The CDR3 has 14 amino acids. The CDR3 protein is CSASAGSSYNEQFF.

V gene TRBV7-9 combines with J gene TRBJ1-3; TCRdb's D call of TRBD1 is untestable without DNA. Looked up from germline, CDR1 is SEHNR and CDR2 is FQNEAQ (reference sequence). This CDR3 spans 15 amino acids. The CDR3 sequence: CASSPRQAGGNTIYF.

V gene TRBV6-1 combines with J gene TRBJ1-1; TCRdb's D gene call, TRBD1, goes unchecked for lack of DNA. The CDR3 extends over 15 amino acids. Germline lookup yields CDR1 MNHNS and CDR2 SASEGT. The CDR3 loop reads CASREKGHWDTEAFF.

This chain joins TRBV7-9 and TRBJ2-1; no DNA is available, so the TRBD2 call from TCRdb remains unchecked. In germline, CDR1 is SEHNR, CDR2 FQNEAQ (reference sequence). The CDR3 totals 17 residues. The CDR3 reads CASSLVNAGENYNEQFF.

The gene calls are TRBV5-1 and TRBJ2-1; TCRdb's assignment of TRBD1 cannot be checked, as there is no DNA. The CDR3 sequence is 15 residues long. Germline assignment: CDR1 SGHRS and CDR2 YFSETQ. The CDR3 sequence: CASSLNPGTYNEQFF.

V usage is TRBV28 and J usage is TRBJ2-2; TCRdb indicates TRBD2, and absent DNA this call remains unverified. The CDR3 totals 15 residues. Germline loops: CDR1 MDHEN, CDR2 SYDVKM. The CDR3 sequence is CASSPRGTRTGELFF.

The CDR3 loop is CASSLAGGGNQPQHF. The rearrangement uses TRBV7-6 and TRBJ1-5; lacking DNA, the TRBD1 call made by TCRdb goes unchecked. Looked up from germline, CDR1 is SGHVS and CDR2 is FNYEAQ. The CDR3 length is 15 residues. The full variable domain, completed using reference TRBV7-6 and TRBJ1-5, is GAGVSQSPRYKVTKRGQDVALRCDPISGHVSLYWYRQALGQGPEFLTYFNYEAQQDKSGLPNDRFSAERPEGSISTLTIQRTEQRDSAMYRCASSLAGGGNQPQHFGDGTRLSIL.